This entry concerns a single TCR beta chain. Its antigen is not yet known. Per-base quality was not reported, and no clone a single base away is much larger than it. The data are from a study of cytomegalovirus exposure and HLA in healthy donors (dated 2017 in TCRdb). Turning to the overall study: A later analysis indicated that the 120 or so validation repertoires were generated on the platform also employed for the 600 to 750 repertoires of the first cohort. The study aimed to test whether signatures of past pathogen exposure could be identified by cataloging public T cell receptors. To predict cytomegalovirus infection status, the study combined high-throughput TCR immunosequencing, statistical association of individual TCRs with disease status, and machine learning. A separate validation cohort of 100 to 150 different subjects was used in addition to the roughly 670-subject first cohort. Study-level results and caveats: A later analysis found that TCRs clustered in the first cohort also tended to co-occur in the approximately 120 validation repertoires, with 94% of cluster scores above 0. In vitro tests confirmed that a few of the cytomegalovirus-associated TCR beta chains recognize cytomegalovirus antigens. According to the authors, the approach could potentially be generalized to other disease states and immunological phenotypes. Most TCR sequences were seen in very few donors, while some public TCRs were found in many individuals. The classifier was reported to diagnose cytomegalovirus status with high specificity and sensitivity in both the original cohort and the validation cohort. A later analysis lacked HLA typing for the validation cohort, so it scored co-occurrence in that cohort across all 130 or so repertoires. The study listed 164 TCR beta chains as associated with cytomegalovirus.

Receptors were amplified or captured by the immunoSEQ multiplex PCR assay. Per the authors' processing: A statistical classification framework was built for diagnosing cytomegalovirus status from the catalog of TCR beta chain sequences. TCRdb's version of the immuneACCESS table is confined to in-frame rearrangements and falls short of the full clone set. An unresolved V gene accounts for under half of the shortfall where checked; the remainder is of unknown origin. Clone size and the V and J calls come from that table; the DNA yielded D and trimming. Within this sample are under 150,000 clones, with around nine tenths of them counted one time only. The top ten hold more than 5% of the sample. The donors belonged to the validation cohort of under 150 subjects, which was separate from the approximately 700-subject first cohort. This sequence originates from a woman aged 18-35 years in good health and CMV-seropositive. Material: PBMCs.

The DNA sequence is TGTGCCTGGAGTGTAGGCAGGGGCCGAGAAAAACTGTTTTTT. The translation is CAWSVGRGREKLFF. Recombination joined TRBV30 with TRBJ1-4; tentative D gene TRBD1, with 6 bases matching. CDR1 and CDR2 are read off the germline V gene (reference sequence) as GTSNPN and SVGIG. Trimming at the junction amounts to 0 bases on V and 8 bases on J, and the germline ends lie 13 bases apart. Reading from cysteine to phenylalanine, the CDR3 counts 14 amino acids. Only CDR3 DNA is held: 42 bases, read in frame from base 1.